This is a list of T cell receptor beta chains from one sample in a study of T cells in Graves' hyperthyroidism and ophthalmopathy. One entry per CDR3 protein, called by TCRdb with MiXCR from the multiplex PCR reads. The sample shows approximately 600,000 distinct CDR3 sequences, less than 25% of them seen only once. The sample consisted of blood. The receptor set was obtained from a man aged 25 to 40 with Graves' ophthalmopathy. Each CDR3 is given with its conserved first and last residue. Expanded clones get a size class; other rows say once, few or many, or leave the size out.

size	V	J	CDR3
-	TRBV6-2/TRBV6-3	TRBJ2-1	CASSEGVQGGNEQFF
-	TRBV6-1	TRBJ1-6	CASNSFGGERSPLHF
few	TRBV27	TRBJ2-3	CASYPSSGRTDTQYF
many	TRBV11-2	TRBJ2-1	CASSLILGTSGFEQFF
many	TRBV11-2	TRBJ2-1	CASSLGRSSYNEQFF
-	TRBV9	TRBJ1-2	CASSAGQGRSYGYTF
-	TRBV2	TRBJ2-1	CASNLGSHNEQFF
-	TRBV7-2	TRBJ2-1	CASSLGLAKYNEQFF
-	TRBV6-1	TRBJ1-6	CASRDSILTLHF
few	TRBV12-5	TRBJ2-1	CASGRDASNEQFF
-	TRBV12-3/TRBV12-4	TRBJ1-2	CASSPQNLLTGVGGYTF
many	TRBV7-2	TRBJ2-2	CASSAAATGELFF
few	TRBV2	TRBJ2-1	CASKTRDSYNEQFF
many	TRBV30	TRBJ2-4	CAWRAAGGRNIQYF
few	TRBV6-2/TRBV6-3	TRBJ2-7	CASSYSGLAHEQYF
few	TRBV7-2	TRBJ1-2	CASSSDRVLCTF
-	TRBV5-1	TRBJ1-5	CASSRGGQSNQPQHF
-	TRBV19	TRBJ2-3	CASNDRPLTDTQYF
-	TRBV15	TRBJ2-1	CATSREPVLASTNEQFF
many	TRBV2	TRBJ1-5	CASSEERFNQPQHF
few	TRBV28	TRBJ2-7	CASSLFWNSDPSYEQYF
few	TRBV10-3	TRBJ1-1	CAIRDRNTEAFF
-	TRBV29-1	TRBJ2-6	CSVRVRGATGANVLTF
many	TRBV11-2	TRBJ2-5	CASSLDRARTQETQYF
many	TRBV20-1	TRBJ2-1	CSASDRETTSYNEQFF
many	TRBV28	TRBJ2-7	CASMQQGSYEQYF
few	TRBV6-1	TRBJ2-2	CASTSSGRGGKDTGELFF